This is a list of T cell receptor beta chains from one sample in a study of blood T cell repertoires in COVID-19. This table comes from immunoSEQ multiplex PCR, and its TCRdb copy is limited to in-frame clones, with some not included. Of some 50,000 clones in the sample, around nine tenths were seen once. Sequenced input: peripheral blood. The receptors derive from a man in his fifties or sixties with acute or convalescent COVID-19. CDR3s include the opening cysteine and the closing phenylalanine or tryptophan. A D gene is named only where the DNA matches it firmly. Clone size, where shown, is once, few, many, or a class for clones that have expanded.

clone_size	d_call	v_call	j_call	cdr3_aa	cdr3_nt
.	.	TRBV28	TRBJ2-2	CASRLGGLTGELFF	TGTGCCAGCAGGTTAGGCGGATTGACCGGGGAGCTGTTTTTT
.	TRBD2	TRBV5-4	TRBJ2-7	CASSQGLAREQYF	TGTGCCAGCAGCCAGGGACTAGCGCGGGAGCAGTACTTC
few	.	TRBV7-3	TRBJ1-2	CASSLSGSYGYTF	TGTGCCAGCAGCTTATCAGGGTCCTATGGCTACACCTTC
.	TRBD1	TRBV6-4	TRBJ2-1	CASSDSSGQGWSEQFF	TGTGCCAGCAGTGACAGCTCGGGACAGGGGTGGAGTGAGCAGTTCTTC
once	.	TRBV11-2	TRBJ1-5	CASSLDTGSNQPQHF	TGTGCCAGCAGCTTAGATACAGGGAGCAATCAGCCCCAGCATTTT
.	TRBD1	TRBV9	TRBJ2-7	CASSRDRGQYEQYF	TGTGCCAGCAGCCGGGACAGGGGGCAATACGAGCAGTACTTC
.	.	TRBV9	TRBJ1-1	CASSVAGDLRPNRLNTEAFF	TGTGCCAGCAGCGTAGCGGGGGATCTCCGACCAAATAGATTGAACACTGAAGCTTTCTTT
once	TRBD1	TRBV20-1	TRBJ1-1	CSASGQENTEAFF	TGCAGTGCTAGTGGACAGGAGAACACTGAAGCTTTCTTT
once	.	TRBV6-1	TRBJ1-2	CASSEARTVNYGYTF	TGTGCCAGCAGTGAAGCCCGGACAGTTAACTATGGCTACACCTTC
.	TRBD1	TRBV5-1	TRBJ2-1	CASSFGSLGQGRHEQFF	TGCGCCAGCAGCTTTGGTTCACTGGGACAGGGAAGGCATGAGCAGTTCTTC
.	.	TRBV15	TRBJ2-1	CATSLGYNEQFF	TGTGCCACCAGCCTAGGATACAATGAGCAGTTCTTC
.	.	TRBV4-1	TRBJ2-5	CASSQVRAFQETQYF	TGCGCCAGCAGCCAAGTAAGAGCGTTCCAAGAGACCCAGTACTTC
.	.	TRBV10-1	TRBJ2-1	CASSESRRTGHYNEQFF	TGCGCCAGCAGTGAGTCGAGGAGAACAGGTCACTACAATGAGCAGTTCTTC
.	.	TRBV11-2	TRBJ2-2	CASSGRAGWDTGELFF	TGTGCCAGCAGCGGAAGAGCGGGTTGGGACACCGGGGAGCTGTTTTTT
once	.	TRBV7-8	TRBJ2-1	CASSLPPARNEQFF	TGTGCCAGCAGCTTGCCCCCGGCTAGGAATGAGCAGTTCTTC
.	TRBD2	TRBV4-1	TRBJ2-4	CASSQETTSGDPDF	TGCGCCAGCAGCCAAGAGACGACTAGCGGGGATCCGGACTTC
.	TRBD2	TRBV9	TRBJ2-3	CASSWGRLAGVDTQYF	TGTGCCAGCAGCTGGGGCAGGCTAGCGGGAGTAGATACGCAGTATTTT
.	.	TRBV12-3/TRBV12-4	TRBJ2-1	CASSFNGNEQFF	TGTGCCAGCAGTTTCAACGGCAATGAGCAGTTCTTC
.	TRBD1	TRBV7-9	TRBJ1-1	CASTPEGTVNTEAFF	TGTGCCAGCACCCCAGAGGGGACAGTGAACACTGAAGCTTTCTTT
.	.	TRBV10-1	TRBJ2-3	CASSGKAGRGTDTQYF	TGCGCCAGCAGTGGGAAAGCGGGTAGGGGCACAGATACGCAGTATTTT
.	TRBD2	TRBV4-2	TRBJ2-7	CASSHTRLAAYEQYF	TGTGCCAGCAGCCATACCCGTCTAGCGGCCTACGAGCAGTACTTC
.	.	TRBV4-1	TRBJ2-7	CASSQEATREQYF	TGCGCCAGCAGCCAAGAAGCGACTAGAGAGCAGTACTTC
.	.	TRBV12-3/TRBV12-4	TRBJ2-5	CASSSGETQYF	TGTGCCAGCAGTTCCGGGGAGACCCAGTACTTC
.	.	TRBV7-8	TRBJ2-6	CATKDGRGGSGANVLTF	TGTGCCACAAAGGATGGCAGGGGCGGCTCTGGGGCCAACGTCCTGACTTTC
.	TRBD1	TRBV5-1	TRBJ2-1	CASSAGQGFEQFF	TGCGCCAGCAGCGCCGGACAGGGTTTCGAGCAGTTCTTC
.	.	TRBV25-1	TRBJ2-5	CASSEWRETQYF	TGTGCCAGCAGTGAATGGAGGGAGACCCAGTACTTC
.	TRBD1	TRBV20-1	TRBJ2-7	CSASTGERPYEQYF	TGCAGTGCTAGTACAGGGGAACGACCCTACGAGCAGTACTTC
.	TRBD2	TRBV27	TRBJ2-1	CASSPSGRGNEQFF	TGTGCCAGCAGTCCCAGCGGGAGGGGTAATGAGCAGTTCTTC
.	.	TRBV3-1/TRBV3-2	TRBJ1-2	CASSQRVGGAAVDGYTF	TGTGCCAGCAGCCAACGTGTGGGAGGGGCGGCAGTGGATGGCTACACCTTC
.	.	TRBV24-1	TRBJ2-7	CATSDFPGDYEQYF	TGTGCCACCAGTGATTTCCCCGGGGACTACGAGCAGTACTTC
.	.	TRBV27	TRBJ2-3	CASSLGDIDTQYF	TGTGCCAGCAGCCTGGGGGACATCGATACGCAGTATTTT
few	.	TRBV6-5	TRBJ1-2	CASTRSGNPGYTF	TGTGCCAGCACCCGATCGGGGAATCCTGGCTACACCTTC
.	.	TRBV28	TRBJ2-7	CASRAVDSSYEQYF	TGTGCCAGCAGGGCAGTGGACAGCTCCTACGAGCAGTACTTC
.	TRBD1	TRBV28	TRBJ1-2	CASTGGLAYGYTF	TGTGCCAGCACAGGGGGTCTGGCCTATGGCTACACCTTC
.	TRBD1	TRBV6-5	TRBJ1-5	CATGTGRNQPQHF	TGTGCCACCGGGACAGGGCGAAATCAGCCCCAGCATTTT
.	TRBD1	TRBV7-3	TRBJ2-2	CASSPGTATTGELFF	TGTGCCAGCAGCCCCGGGACAGCCACCACCGGGGAGCTGTTTTTT
.	.	TRBV6-1	TRBJ2-5	CASSELGNQETQYF	TGTGCCAGCAGTGAACTAGGAAACCAAGAGACCCAGTACTTC
.	.	TRBV27	TRBJ2-7	CASSLGGNEQYF	TGTGCCAGCAGTTTAGGGGGGAACGAGCAGTACTTC
.	.	TRBV4-2	TRBJ2-7	CASSQTGEPSYEQYF	TGTGCCAGCAGCCAGACAGGCGAACCTTCCTACGAGCAGTACTTC
.	.	TRBV6-4	TRBJ1-4	CASSSQKNKIKKLFF	TGTGCCAGCAGTTCTCAAAAAAACAAGATCAAAAAACTGTTTTTT
few	TRBD1	TRBV2	TRBJ2-7	CASSEGQGFDYEQYF	TGTGCCAGCAGTGAAGGACAGGGCTTCGACTACGAGCAGTACTTC
.	.	TRBV14	TRBJ2-7	CASSLTRRELDEQYF	TGTGCCAGCAGTCTAACCCGTCGGGAGTTAGACGAGCAGTACTTC
few	TRBD1	TRBV5-4	TRBJ1-1	CASSRTGGKAFF	TGTGCCAGCAGCCGGACAGGAGGGAAAGCTTTCTTT
.	TRBD2	TRBV6-6	TRBJ2-1	CASSRGTSGKDEQFF	TGTGCCAGCAGCAGAGGGACTAGCGGGAAAGATGAGCAGTTCTTC
.	.	TRBV4-1	TRBJ1-2	CASSPPGATYGYTF	TGCGCCAGCAGCCCACCAGGGGCAACCTATGGCTACACCTTC
.	TRBD2	TRBV5-1	TRBJ2-1	CASSPAGDFYNEQFF	TGCGCCAGCAGTCCAGCGGGAGACTTCTACAATGAGCAGTTCTTC
.	.	TRBV28	TRBJ2-5	CASSPARTVQETQYF	TGTGCCAGCAGTCCGGCTAGAACGGTTCAAGAGACCCAGTACTTC
.	TRBD2	TRBV3-1/TRBV3-2	TRBJ2-1	CASSQEGGSSEQFF	TGTGCCAGCAGCCAAGAGGGCGGGAGCAGCGAGCAGTTCTTC
.	.	TRBV5-1	TRBJ2-1	CASSLDGSDYNEQFF	TGCGCCAGCAGCTTGGACGGGAGCGATTACAATGAGCAGTTCTTC
.	TRBD2	TRBV15	TRBJ2-1	CATSRSRTSGGAIYNEQFF	TGTGCCACCAGCAGATCCCGGACTAGCGGGGGGGCTATCTACAATGAGCAGTTCTTC
.	.	TRBV7-3	TRBJ1-1	CASSLTGVGTEAFF	TGTGCCAGCAGCTTAACCGGGGTGGGCACTGAAGCTTTCTTT
.	TRBD2	TRBV12-3/TRBV12-4	TRBJ2-3	CASSLIAGGPDF	TGTGCCAGCAGTTTAATAGCGGGAGGGCCGGATTTT
.	TRBD2	TRBV27	TRBJ2-1	CASRLRDYSYNEQFF	TGTGCCAGCAGGCTCCGGGACTACTCCTACAATGAGCAGTTCTTC